Listed below are T cell receptor beta chains from one sample, sequenced in a study of blood T cell repertoires in COVID-19. The protocol was immunoSEQ multiplex PCR, while the TCRdb copy is restricted to in-frame clones and leaves out a portion. The data show around 200,000 clones, with more than 80% seen just once and 10% held by the top ten. What was sequenced was peripheral blood. The receptors come from a woman over 75 with acute or convalescent COVID-19. Each CDR3 is given with its conserved first and last residue. The D gene is left open where the match is weak. Size values are once, few and many counts, or a class for expanded clones, and some rows have none.

NA	TRBV11-1	TRBJ1-1	13	NA	TGTGCCAGCAGCCTCGAAACTGACACTGAAGCTTTCTTT	CASSLETDTEAFF
few	TRBV30	TRBJ2-7	13	NA	TGTGCCTGGAGTCTCTCCCTTCCCGGGGAGCAGTACTTC	CAWSLSLPGEQYF
NA	TRBV7-3	TRBJ1-3	14	NA	TGTGCCAGCAGCGCCACTAACTCTGGAAACACCATATATTTT	CASSATNSGNTIYF
NA	TRBV7-2	TRBJ1-2	14	TRBD1	TGTGCCAGCAGACTACAGGGGATCTACTATGGCTACACCTTC	CASRLQGIYYGYTF
NA	TRBV2	TRBJ2-1	11	NA	TGTGCCAGCAGCGTCCGGGGTGAGCAGTTCTTC	CASSVRGEQFF
NA	TRBV11-3	TRBJ1-4	13	NA	TGTGCCAGCAGCCCACATGTTAATGAAAAACTGTTTTTT	CASSPHVNEKLFF
NA	TRBV6-2/TRBV6-3	TRBJ1-1	15	TRBD1	TGTGCCAGCAGTTCTCAGGACAGGGGAAACACTGAAGCTTTCTTT	CASSSQDRGNTEAFF
NA	TRBV4-2	TRBJ1-4	18	TRBD1	TGTGCCAGCAGCCAAGATCTTATGACAGGGGGTGCTAATGAAAAACTGTTTTTT	CASSQDLMTGGANEKLFF
NA	TRBV21-1	TRBJ2-7	17	NA	TGTGCCAGCAGACCTGGCGGGACTAGAATTCAAACCTACGAGCAGTACTTC	CASRPGGTRIQTYEQYF
NA	TRBV19	TRBJ2-7	13	NA	TGTGCCAGTAGTATCCACCGGGCCTACGAGCAGTACTTC	CASSIHRAYEQYF
NA	TRBV11-2	TRBJ1-5	13	NA	TGTGCCAGCAGTTACAGCGGGGGACAGCCCCAGCATTTT	CASSYSGGQPQHF
NA	TRBV24-1	TRBJ1-1	12	NA	TGTGCCACCAGTGACGGGTACACTGAAGCTTTCTTT	CATSDGYTEAFF
NA	TRBV10-3	TRBJ2-2	16	NA	TGTGCCATCAGTGAGTCGAAGGCAGGGGTTACCGGGGAGCTGTTTTTT	CAISESKAGVTGELFF
NA	TRBV12-3/TRBV12-4	TRBJ1-2	13	NA	TGTGCCAGCACCCTGAGCGGCAGCTATGGCTACACCTTC	CASTLSGSYGYTF
NA	TRBV11-1	TRBJ2-1	16	TRBD2	TGTGCCAGCAGCTATGACCGACTAGCGGGGATGGGGGAGCAGTTCTTC	CASSYDRLAGMGEQFF
NA	TRBV4-3	TRBJ2-3	13	NA	TGCGCCAGCAGCCAAGATGCAACTCTTACGCAGTATTTT	CASSQDATLTQYF
NA	TRBV5-4	TRBJ2-7	14	NA	TGTGCCAGCAGCGGTACAGGGAGCTCCTACGAGCAGTACTTC	CASSGTGSSYEQYF
NA	TRBV7-9	TRBJ2-7	14	NA	TGTGCCAGCACCTACGGGGACACCTCCTACGAGCAGTACTTC	CASTYGDTSYEQYF
NA	TRBV27	TRBJ1-4	16	TRBD1	TGTGCCAGCAGCGCCGGGACAGGGAGGTCAAATGAAAAACTGTTTTTT	CASSAGTGRSNEKLFF
NA	TRBV4-3	TRBJ1-4	18	NA	TGCGCCAGCAGCCAAGATCGGGGGGGTTCTGCAACTAATGAAAAACTGTTTTTT	CASSQDRGGSATNEKLFF
NA	TRBV10-3	TRBJ2-3	14	TRBD1	TGTGCCATCAGCCCGGGACAGGGGGATATTTACGGGTATTTT	CAISPGQGDIYGYF
once	TRBV12-3/TRBV12-4	TRBJ1-1	12	NA	TGTGCCAGCAGTTTTCAGGGAACTGAAGCTTTCTTT	CASSFQGTEAFF
NA	TRBV7-3	TRBJ2-5	14	NA	TGTGCCAGCAGCTTAAGGCCCCTGCAAGAGACCCAGTACTTC	CASSLRPLQETQYF
NA	TRBV9	TRBJ2-7	15	TRBD1	TGTGCCAGCAGCGACGGGACAGGGGGCCCCTACGAGCAGTACTTC	CASSDGTGGPYEQYF
NA	TRBV11-2	TRBJ1-4	14	TRBD1	TGTGCCAGCAGTCTATCCCAGGGGGGTGAAAAACTGTTTTTT	CASSLSQGGEKLFF
NA	TRBV5-1	TRBJ2-2	14	NA	TGCGCCAGCAGCTTGAGCGGGAACACCGGGGAGCTGTTTTTT	CASSLSGNTGELFF
once	TRBV11-3	TRBJ2-7	15	NA	TGTGCCAGCAGCTTAGGCCAGGCAACCTCCTACGAGCAGTACTTC	CASSLGQATSYEQYF
NA	TRBV6-5	TRBJ1-4	16	NA	TGTGCCAGCAGTTACAAACCTCGGGCAGGGAATGAAAAACTGTTTTTT	CASSYKPRAGNEKLFF
NA	TRBV27	TRBJ2-1	15	NA	TGTGCCAGCACCCTTAGGGACTCTCGGCTCGGTGAGCAGTTCTTC	CASTLRDSRLGEQFF
few	TRBV30	TRBJ2-5	13	NA	TGTGCCTGGAGGGGGACAACTAAAGAGACCCAGTACTTC	CAWRGTTKETQYF
few	TRBV14	TRBJ2-7	16	NA	TGTGCCAGCAGCCAAGGGGGAATGGGGCCCTCCTACGAGCAGTACTTC	CASSQGGMGPSYEQYF
NA	TRBV29-1	TRBJ1-4	12	NA	TGCAGCGTTGGGCAGACTAATGAAAAACTGTTTTTT	CSVGQTNEKLFF
NA	TRBV30	TRBJ2-5	16	TRBD1	TGTGCCTGGAGTGCAAGGGACAGGGGCCGAGGGGAGACCCAGTACTTC	CAWSARDRGRGETQYF
NA	TRBV11-3	TRBJ1-3	14	NA	TGTGCCAGCAGCTCCCACGGGTCTGGAAACACCATATATTTT	CASSSHGSGNTIYF
NA	TRBV18	TRBJ1-2	14	TRBD1	TGTGCCAGCTCACCCTCACAGGGGAACTATGGCTACACCTTC	CASSPSQGNYGYTF
few	TRBV7-9	TRBJ1-2	16	TRBD1	TGTGCCAGCAGCTTTCCCGGGACAGCAACCAACTATGGCTACACCTTC	CASSFPGTATNYGYTF
once	TRBV19	TRBJ1-4	15	NA	TGTGCCAGTAATGACGGGCGCAGAGGGAATGAAAAACTGTTTTTT	CASNDGRRGNEKLFF
NA	TRBV12-5	TRBJ2-1	12	NA	TGTGCTAGTGGTGGGACTCACAATGAGCAGTTCTTC	CASGGTHNEQFF
NA	TRBV9	TRBJ1-6	16	TRBD1	TGTGCCAGCAGCGTAGCGCCAGGGGGCATAAATTCACCCCTCCACTTT	CASSVAPGGINSPLHF
NA	TRBV10-3	TRBJ1-2	13	TRBD1	TGTGCCATCAGTGAACTCTTACAGGGGGGCTACACCTTC	CAISELLQGGYTF
NA	TRBV7-2	TRBJ1-6	14	TRBD1	TGTGCCAGCAGCTCGACAGGGGGGAATTCACCCCTCCACTTT	CASSSTGGNSPLHF
NA	TRBV30	TRBJ1-4	14	NA	TGTGCCTGGAACCCCCGGGAGTTGGGGGAAAAACTGTTTTTT	CAWNPRELGEKLFF
NA	TRBV11-2	TRBJ2-5	16	TRBD2	TGTGCCAGCAGCTTAAGGAGGACGGGGGGATCAGAGACCCAGTACTTC	CASSLRRTGGSETQYF
NA	TRBV7-9	TRBJ1-5	15	TRBD1	TGTGCCAGCAGCCCATGGACAGGGTCCAATCAGCCCCAGCATTTT	CASSPWTGSNQPQHF
NA	TRBV23-1	TRBJ2-3	16	TRBD2	TGCGCCAGCAGTCCACCCGGGGGGGGAAACACAGATACGCAGTATTTT	CASSPPGGGNTDTQYF
NA	TRBV5-5	TRBJ1-6	15	TRBD1	TGTGCCAGCAGCCCTATTACCCGACAGGGCGATACCCTCCACTTT	CASSPITRQGDTLHF
NA	TRBV11-2	TRBJ2-7	12	NA	TGTGCCAGCAGCTTAGGGCCGGGGGTGCAGTACTTC	CASSLGPGVQYF
few	TRBV6-5	TRBJ1-2	16	NA	TGTGCCAGCAGTTACTACCGGGACACCATTTACTATGGCTACACCTTC	CASSYYRDTIYYGYTF
NA	TRBV6-5	TRBJ2-7	13	TRBD1	TGTGCCAGCAGAAAGACAGGGTCCCCGAGTGGGTACTTC	CASRKTGSPSGYF
few	TRBV19	TRBJ1-6	16	TRBD1	TGTGCCAGTAGTAAATCCAGGGGGTTTAACAATTCACCCCTCCACTTT	CASSKSRGFNNSPLHF
NA	TRBV6-6	TRBJ2-2	14	TRBD1	TGTGCCAGCAGTTACAGGGGGCACACCGGGGAGCTGTTTTTT	CASSYRGHTGELFF
NA	TRBV27	TRBJ2-3	18	TRBD2	TGTGCCAGCAGTTCCTTAGCGGGAAACGCCCCCCCAGGAGATACGCAGTATTTT	CASSSLAGNAPPGDTQYF
many	TRBV28	TRBJ1-6	16	NA	TGTGCCAGCACCCTAGCCGACAGGTCATATCATTCACCCCTCCACTTT	CASTLADRSYHSPLHF
once	TRBV10-3	TRBJ2-3	17	TRBD2	TGTGCCATCAGTACTAGCGGGAGGGCGCCGGGCACAGATACGCAGTATTTT	CAISTSGRAPGTDTQYF
NA	TRBV28	TRBJ1-5	14	TRBD1	TGTGCCAGCAGTTTGAGGACAGGGGGACAGCCCCAGCATTTT	CASSLRTGGQPQHF